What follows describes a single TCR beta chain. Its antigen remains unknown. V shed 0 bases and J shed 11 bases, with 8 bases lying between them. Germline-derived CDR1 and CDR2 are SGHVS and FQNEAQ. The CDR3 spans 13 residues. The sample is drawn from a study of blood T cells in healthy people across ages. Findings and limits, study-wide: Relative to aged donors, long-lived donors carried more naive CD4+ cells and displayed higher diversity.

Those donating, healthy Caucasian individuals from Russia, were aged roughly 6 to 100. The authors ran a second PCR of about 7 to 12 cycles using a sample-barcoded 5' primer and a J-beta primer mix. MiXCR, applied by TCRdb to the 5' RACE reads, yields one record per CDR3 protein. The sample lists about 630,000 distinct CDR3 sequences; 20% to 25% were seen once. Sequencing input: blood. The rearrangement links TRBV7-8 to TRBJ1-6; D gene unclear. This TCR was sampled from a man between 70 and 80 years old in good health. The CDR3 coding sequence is TGTGCCAGCAGCTTAGCGCCATTGACACCCCTCCACTTT. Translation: CASSLAPLTPLHF.